The 22 T cell receptor beta chains in this list originate from one sample, sequenced in a study of identical twins. Each CDR3 protein is one row after TCRdb ran MiXCR on the 5' RACE reads. The sample comprises hundreds of thousands of distinct CDR3 sequences, 8.5% to 9% of which are singletons, and around 0.98% rests with the top ten. These sequences were also reported in another study, on yellow fever vaccine responses in identical twins.

What was sequenced was PBMCs. Every receptor here comes from a woman aged 18 to 35 in good health.

This clonotype was observed at least ten times. This chain links TRBV20-1 with TRBJ2-7, with 10 positions matching TRBD2. The CDR3 sequence is 15 residues long. Germline CDR1 DFQATT, CDR2 SNEGSKA (reference sequence). J was trimmed by 1 base and V by 2 bases; bases with no gene match: 5. The CDR3 DNA follows: TGCAGTGCTAGACCAGGGACTAGCGCTTCCTACGAGCAGTACTTC. Protein: CSARPGTSASYEQYF.

This clonotype has at least ten counts. The gene calls are TRBV4-1 and TRBJ2-5, with D hard to call. Trimming took off 4 bases at V and 9 bases at J, with 15 bases between the two ends. The germline CDR1 and CDR2 sequences are MGHRA and YSYEKL. The CDR3 extends over 13 amino acids. CDR3 amino acids: CASSLMPNSPQYF. CDR3 nucleotides: TGCGCCAGCAGCCTCATGCCCAACTCCCCCCAGTACTTC.

The table lists this clonotype with many counts. This chain links TRBV5-1 with TRBJ2-7; TRBD2 agrees at 7 bases. The length of the CDR3 is 14 residues. CDR1 SGHRS and CDR2 YFSETQ come from the germline V gene. J was trimmed by 3 bases and V by 1 base; bases with no gene match: 4. The chain's CDR3 is CASSLQTGGYEQYF. CDR3 coding DNA: TGCGCCAGCAGCTTGCAGACGGGGGGCTACGAGCAGTACTTC. Together with reference TRBV5-1 and TRBJ2-7, the CDR3 gives the full variable domain: KAGVTQTPRYLIKTRGQQVTLSCSPISGHRSVSWYQQTPGQGLQFLFEYFSETQRNKGNFPGRFSGRQFSNSRSEMNVSTLELGDSALYLCASSLQTGGYEQYFGPGTRLTVT.

This rearrangement joins TRBV4-3 to TRBJ1-1; a weak D match, TRBD1 (5 bases). The length of the CDR3 is 17 residues. CDR1 is LGHNA and CDR2 is YSLEER in the germline V gene. Deletions cut 0 bases from V and 6 bases from J, with 20 bases between. CDR3 sequence (DNA): TGCGCCAGCAGCCAAGACATCGGGGCGGGGCCAGGCCCTGAAGCTTTCTTT. Translation: CASSQDIGAGPGPEAFF.

The chain carries TRBV6-4 and TRBJ2-3; 11 bases line up with TRBD2. The CDR3 has 16 amino acids. V lost 6 bases and J lost 4; bases outside the gene matches: 9. The germline CDR1 and CDR2 sequences are MRHNA and SNTAGT. The CDR3 coding sequence is TGTGCCAGCAGCAGAGATACTAGCGGGGGAGCAGATACGCAGTATTTT. This sequence encodes CASSRDTSGGADTQYF.

The chain employs TRBV7-8 and TRBJ1-6; 8 positions match TRBD1. The junction had 3 bases not matched to a gene; V was cut back by 4 bases and J by 7 bases. The CDR3 totals 14 residues. Germline V CDR1 and CDR2: SGHVS, FQNEAQ. The CDR3 spells CASSSAGGNSPLHF. DNA of the CDR3: TGTGCCAGCAGCTCCGCAGGGGGCAATTCACCCCTCCACTTT.

This clonotype showed up just a few times. This sequence joins TRBV7-2 and TRBJ2-1, with 10 bases identical to TRBD2. The CDR3 loop spans 16 amino acids. Germline CDR1 is SGHTA and CDR2 is FQGNSA. Germline trimming cut 1 base from V and 12 bases from J; bases unmatched to any gene: 12. CDR3 nucleotide sequence: TGTGCCAGCAGCTTAGATTGGGCTAGCGGGGGCAAACGGCAGTTCTTC. This translates into CASSLDWASGGKRQFF.

There are a few counts of this clonotype. This chain joins TRBV6-2 or TRBV6-3 and TRBJ2-3; 10 bases map to TRBD2. CDR1 is MNHEY and CDR2 is SVGEGT in the germline V gene. Germline trimming cut 2 bases from V and 9 bases from J; bases unmatched to any gene: 8. The length of the CDR3 is 15 residues. This CDR3 reads CASSYGGSGGDTQYF. The CDR3 DNA is TGTGCCAGCAGTTACGGAGGGAGCGGGGGGGACACGCAGTATTTT.

The chain couples TRBV7-2 to TRBJ2-1; 7 bases fit TRBD2. The germline V gene encodes CDR1 SGHTA and CDR2 FQGNSA. This CDR3 spans 16 amino acids. V lost 0 bases to trimming and J lost 0 bases; unmatched junction nucleotides: 2. DNA of the CDR3: TGTGCCAGCAGCTTAGCGGGAGGGACCTCCTACAATGAGCAGTTCTTC. It codes for CASSLAGGTSYNEQFF.

The chain joins TRBV4-1 to TRBJ2-1, with unresolved D. Trimming took off 0 bases at V and 6 bases at J, with 18 bases between the two ends. CDR1 and CDR2 (germline): MGHRA, YSYEKL. The CDR3 covers 17 residues. The chain's CDR3 is CASSQESAARVGNEQFF. As DNA, the CDR3 is TGCGCCAGCAGCCAAGAATCAGCCGCACGAGTAGGCAATGAGCAGTTCTTC.

The chain has TRBV6-1 and TRBJ1-5, with a possible D match to TRBD1 (5 bases). The CDR3 runs 16 residues. Per the germline V gene, CDR1 is MNHNS and CDR2 is SASEGT. V lost 7 bases, J lost 1 base, and 17 bases lay in between. CDR3 residues: CASNTGGGKSNQPQHF. The DNA of the CDR3 is TGTGCCAGCAACACCGGCGGGGGAAAGAGCAATCAGCCCCAGCATTTT.

This clonotype came up a few times. The chain is built from TRBV7-2 and TRBJ2-1; D ambiguous. V was pared by 5 bases and J by 3 bases, with 5 bases between. In germline, CDR1 is SGHTA, CDR2 FQGNSA. The CDR3 is 12 amino acids. Here the CDR3 DNA reads TGTGCCAGCAGCGCTTACTACAATGAGCAGTTCTTC. Protein product: CASSAYYNEQFF. Supplemented by reference TRBV7-2 and TRBJ2-1, the full variable domain reads GAGVSQSPSNKVTEKGKDVELRCDPISGHTALYWYRQSLGQGLEFLIYFQGNSAPDKSGLPSDRFSAERTGGSVSTLTIQRTQQEDSAVYLCASSAYYNEQFFGPGTRLTVL.

This clonotype came up many times. The chain couples TRBV6-2 or TRBV6-3 to TRBJ2-5, with TRBD2 as a possible D gene (5 bases). The length of the CDR3 is 14 residues. Germline loops: CDR1 MNHEY, CDR2 SVGEGT. Trimming shortened V by 4 bases and J by 5 bases, and 14 bases separated the two germline ends. CDR3 region: CASSFRGRWETQYF. In nucleotides, the CDR3 is TGTGCCAGCAGTTTTCGAGGGCGTTGGGAGACCCAGTACTTC.

V gene TRBV5-1 combines with J gene TRBJ1-1; weak D call: TRBD1 (5 bases). Trimming shortened V by 4 bases and J by 1 base, and 17 bases separated the two germline ends. The CDR3 runs to 16 residues. Germline V lookup: CDR1 SGHRS, CDR2 YFSETQ. Written as DNA, the CDR3 is TGCGCCAGCAGCAACCGGGACGGACGGAAGAACACTGAAGCTTTCTTT. Residues: CASSNRDGRKNTEAFF.

This clonotype occurred many times. CDR3 protein: CASSLAERGGNGYTF. CDR3 nucleotides: TGTGCCAGCAGCTTGGCTGAGAGGGGTGGTAATGGCTACACCTTC. The chain is built from TRBV5-4 and TRBJ1-2; perhaps TRBD1 as D (5 bases). Trimming cost V 0 bases and J 6 bases, with 15 bases left between them. Germline CDR1 reads SGHNT; CDR2 reads YYREEE (reference sequence). This CDR3 region has 15 residues. Together with reference TRBV5-4 and TRBJ1-2, the CDR3 gives the full variable domain: ETGVTQSPTHLIKTRGQQVTLRCSSQSGHNTVSWYQQALGQGPQFIFQYYREEENGRGNFPPRFSGLQFPNYSSELNVNALELDDSALYLCASSLAERGGNGYTFGSGTRLTVV.

The rearrangement joins TRBV6-2 or TRBV6-3 to TRBJ2-1, with D perhaps matching TRBD2 (5 bases). Germline values: CDR1 MNHEY, CDR2 SVGEGT. V lost 10 bases and J lost 8, with 18 bases in between. The CDR3 runs to 13 residues. CDR3 DNA sequence: TGTGCCACCTCCGGGGATGATACCGATGAGCAGTTCTTC. Protein sequence: CATSGDDTDEQFF.

The chain combines TRBV12-3 or TRBV12-4 with TRBJ1-4; no reliable D call. Trimming pared 8 bases from V and 0 bases from J, leaving 10 bases between. This CDR3 contains 14 residues. Here the CDR3 DNA reads TGTGCCAGCGGGAAGTCTGCAACTAATGAAAAACTGTTTTTT. Protein sequence: CASGKSATNEKLFF.

Ten or more counts support this clonotype. The chain combines TRBV20-1 with TRBJ2-4; 12 bases map to TRBD2. The CDR3 sequence is 14 residues long. The trim removed 7 bases at V and 6 bases at J, leaving 7 bases unmatched. Germline V CDR1 and CDR2: DFQATT, SNEGSKA (reference sequence). In DNA form, the CDR3 reads TGCAGTGTCCAGACTAGCGGGAGTGCAAACATTCAGTACTTC. It translates to CSVQTSGSANIQYF.

This sequence joins TRBV11-2 and TRBJ2-3; the match to TRBD2 covers 8 bases. V trimming: 3 bases; J trimming: 2 bases; junction bases outside the gene matches: 4. CDR1 and CDR2 (germline): SGHAT, FQNNGV. The CDR3 is 15 amino acids. The CDR3 spells CASSFGLADTDTQYF. The CDR3 DNA reads as TGTGCCAGCAGCTTCGGACTAGCAGACACAGATACGCAGTATTTT. Full variable domain (missing parts from reference TRBV11-2 and TRBJ2-3): EAGVAQSPRYKIIEKRQSVAFWCNPISGHATLYWYQQILGQGPKLLIQFQNNGVVDDSQLPKDRFSAERLKGVDSTLKIQPAKLEDSAVYLCASSFGLADTDTQYFGPGTRLTVL.

The J gene is TRBJ2-2, the V gene TRBV29-1; no reliable D call. Deletions cut 5 bases from V and 6 bases from J, with 7 bases between. CDR1 SQVTM and CDR2 ANQGSEA come from the germline V gene. This CDR3 has 11 residues. This CDR3 reads CSVTEAGELFF. The DNA of the CDR3 is TGCAGCGTTACAGAGGCCGGGGAGCTGTTTTTT.

This clonotype came up a few times. The CDR3 loop is CSARSVTGANEQYF. CDR3 nucleotides: TGCAGTGCTCGTTCGGTAACAGGGGCAAACGAGCAGTACTTC. V usage is TRBV20-1 and J usage is TRBJ2-7, with 7 bases identical to TRBD1. The CDR3 sequence is 14 residues long. Germline V CDR1 and CDR2: DFQATT, SNEGSKA (reference sequence). V shed 5 bases, J shed 5 bases, and the junction held 12 bases outside the gene matches.

This clonotype was detected a few times. This chain connects TRBV9 to TRBJ2-5, with 8 bases aligning to TRBD1. CDR3 size: 15 residues. Per germline, CDR1 SGDLS and CDR2 YYNGEE. The V gene end was trimmed by 4 bases and the J gene end by 3 bases; junction bases not matched to a gene: 8. CDR3 sequence: CASSINQGAKETQYF. The DNA of the CDR3 is TGTGCCAGCAGCATCAACCAGGGGGCTAAAGAGACCCAGTACTTC.